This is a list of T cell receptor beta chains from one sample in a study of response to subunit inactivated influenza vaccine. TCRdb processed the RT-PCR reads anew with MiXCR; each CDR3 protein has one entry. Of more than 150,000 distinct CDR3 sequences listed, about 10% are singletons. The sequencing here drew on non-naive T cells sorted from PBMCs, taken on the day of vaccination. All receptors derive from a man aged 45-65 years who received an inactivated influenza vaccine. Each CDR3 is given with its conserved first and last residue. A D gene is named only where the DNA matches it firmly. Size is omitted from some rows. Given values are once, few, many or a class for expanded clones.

DNA: TGTGCCAGCAGGTCCGGGACTCATAACAATGAGCAGTTCTTC; CDR3: CASRSGTHNNEQFF; J: TRBJ2-1; D: -; size: many; V: TRBV7-9
DNA: TGCAGTGCTAGAGGAGGACAGGGGAACTACGAGCAGTACTTC; CDR3: CSARGGQGNYEQYF; J: TRBJ2-7; D: TRBD1; size: many; V: TRBV20-1
DNA: TGTGCCAGCAGCCTTGCGGGACTAGCGGGACGTGAGCAGTTCTTC; CDR3: CASSLAGLAGREQFF; J: TRBJ2-1; D: TRBD2; size: -; V: TRBV11-1
DNA: TGTGCCAGCAGTTTTATGACAGGCTGGACCTACGAGCAGTACTTC; CDR3: CASSFMTGWTYEQYF; J: TRBJ2-7; D: -; size: -; V: TRBV12-3/TRBV12-4
DNA: TGTGCCAGCAGCTACCGGGACCAAGGGAACACCGGGGAGCTGTTTTTT; CDR3: CASSYRDQGNTGELFF; J: TRBJ2-2; D: -; size: few; V: TRBV5-6
DNA: TGTGCCAGCAGGCCGGGGTTGGGGTCCACTGAAGCTTTCTTT; CDR3: CASRPGLGSTEAFF; J: TRBJ1-1; D: -; size: many; V: TRBV5-5
DNA: TGTGCCAGCAGTGCCACTAGCGGGGGACTCCTCGGATTCACAGATACGCAGTATTTT; CDR3: CASSATSGGLLGFTDTQYF; J: TRBJ2-3; D: TRBD2; size: many; V: TRBV27
DNA: TGTGCCAGCAGCCAAGAGACTAGCGGGGGGGCATTGGGCGGGGAGCTGTTTTTT; CDR3: CASSQETSGGALGGELFF; J: TRBJ2-2; D: TRBD2; size: -; V: TRBV4-2
DNA: TGTGCCAGCAGTTCCCGGGACAGGGGTAGTTCACCCCTCCACTTT; CDR3: CASSSRDRGSSPLHF; J: TRBJ1-6; D: TRBD1; size: many; V: TRBV12-3/TRBV12-4
DNA: TGCAGTGCTAGAGACCGGGCCGGGACAGGGGTATACGAGCAGTACTTC; CDR3: CSARDRAGTGVYEQYF; J: TRBJ2-7; D: TRBD1; size: many; V: TRBV20-1
DNA: TGTGCCAGCAGCCCCGACAGACACACTGAAGCTTTCTTT; CDR3: CASSPDRHTEAFF; J: TRBJ1-1; D: -; size: many; V: TRBV9
DNA: TGCAGCGTTGAAGGGGACCGACTGAAGCAGTACTTC; CDR3: CSVEGDRLKQYF; J: TRBJ2-7; D: -; size: many; V: TRBV29-1
DNA: TGTGCCAGCGATCCAGGGGGCGGGAATCAGCCCCAGCATTTT; CDR3: CASDPGGGNQPQHF; J: TRBJ1-5; D: TRBD1; size: many; V: TRBV6-2/TRBV6-3
DNA: TGTGCCAGCAGCTTACAGGCAGGAAAATACGAGCAGTACTTC; CDR3: CASSLQAGKYEQYF; J: TRBJ2-7; D: -; size: few; V: TRBV7-3
DNA: TGTGCCAGCAGCCAAGGGACCCTACGTAATGAGCAGTTCTTC; CDR3: CASSQGTLRNEQFF; J: TRBJ2-1; D: -; size: many; V: TRBV3-1
DNA: TGCGCCAGCAGCCAAGATCTAGTACGGACAGGGATCCTCCATGAGCAGTTCTTC; CDR3: CASSQDLVRTGILHEQFF; J: TRBJ2-1; D: TRBD1; size: -; V: TRBV4-3
DNA: TGCAGCGTTGTAGCGGCAGGGGACGAGCAGTACTTC; CDR3: CSVVAAGDEQYF; J: TRBJ2-7; D: -; size: few; V: TRBV29-1
DNA: TGTGCCAGCAGCTTTGCTAGCGGCAATGAGCAGTTCTTC; CDR3: CASSFASGNEQFF; J: TRBJ2-1; D: TRBD2; size: -; V: TRBV13
DNA: TGTGCCAGCAGTTACTGGAGGGATTCAACCGGGGAGCTGTTTTTT; CDR3: CASSYWRDSTGELFF; J: TRBJ2-2; D: -; size: few; V: TRBV6-2/TRBV6-3
DNA: TGTGCCAGCAGCTTGGCCGGCAGGGGGCAAGGGACTGAAGCTTTCTTT; CDR3: CASSLAGRGQGTEAFF; J: TRBJ1-1; D: TRBD1; size: many; V: TRBV5-6
DNA: TGTGCCAGCAGCCCCGTTGACAATTCACCCCTCCACTTT; CDR3: CASSPVDNSPLHF; J: TRBJ1-6; D: -; size: once; V: TRBV7-9
DNA: TGTGCCAGCAGCCCCTCGAGGGGGCCTGGAAACACCATATATTTT; CDR3: CASSPSRGPGNTIYF; J: TRBJ1-3; D: TRBD1; size: few; V: TRBV5-5
DNA: TGTGCCAGCAGTCCCGGACAGGGGGCAGGGTCCGGGGAGCTGTTTTTT; CDR3: CASSPGQGAGSGELFF; J: TRBJ2-2; D: TRBD1; size: -; V: TRBV28
DNA: TGTGCCAGCAGCAATGAGGCGGAGGGGGCGACGAGGGAGCAGTACTTC; CDR3: CASSNEAEGATREQYF; J: TRBJ2-7; D: -; size: few; V: TRBV21-1
DNA: TGTGCCAGCAGCCAGGGGACTGAAGCTTTCTTT; CDR3: CASSQGTEAFF; J: TRBJ1-1; D: -; size: many; V: TRBV6-2/TRBV6-3
DNA: TGCAGTGTTCCGTCGGACAGGGAGAATGAGCAGTTCTTC; CDR3: CSVPSDRENEQFF; J: TRBJ2-1; D: TRBD1; size: many; V: TRBV20-1
DNA: TGTGCCAGCAGTCCACTTGTTTGGGGACAGGTGGACTATGGCTACACCTTC; CDR3: CASSPLVWGQVDYGYTF; J: TRBJ1-2; D: TRBD1; size: few; V: TRBV28
DNA: TGTGCCAGCAGCTTAGGTGTGGGGCCACGGGAGACCCAGTACTTC; CDR3: CASSLGVGPRETQYF; J: TRBJ2-5; D: -; size: few; V: TRBV7-2
DNA: TGCAGCGTACGAGCAGGACAGAGCACAGATACGCAGTATTTT; CDR3: CSVRAGQSTDTQYF; J: TRBJ2-3; D: -; size: many; V: TRBV29-1
DNA: TGTGCCTGGAGGTCAGGGGCGATCCAAGAGACCCAGTACTTC; CDR3: CAWRSGAIQETQYF; J: TRBJ2-5; D: -; size: -; V: TRBV30
DNA: TGTGCCAGCTCATCCAGAGCGGGAGCTCAAGAGACCCAGTACTTC; CDR3: CASSSRAGAQETQYF; J: TRBJ2-5; D: TRBD2; size: many; V: TRBV18
DNA: TGCAGCGTTCGGGACAGATCTTTCACAGATACGCAGTATTTT; CDR3: CSVRDRSFTDTQYF; J: TRBJ2-3; D: TRBD1; size: many; V: TRBV29-1
DNA: TGTGCCAGCAGTCAATCGGGGTACGAGCAGTACTTC; CDR3: CASSQSGYEQYF; J: TRBJ2-7; D: -; size: many; V: TRBV6-2/TRBV6-3
DNA: TGCGCCAGCAGCTTGGTAGGGACACCACCGGACTACGAGCAGTACTTC; CDR3: CASSLVGTPPDYEQYF; J: TRBJ2-7; D: -; size: few; V: TRBV5-1
DNA: TGTGCCAGTAGTATGGGGTCCAAGACCTCCCAAGAGACCCAGTACTTC; CDR3: CASSMGSKTSQETQYF; J: TRBJ2-5; D: -; size: few; V: TRBV19
DNA: TGTGCCAGCAGCTTAGGGACAGGGTTTTCTCGGCTGATGTACACTGAAGCTTTCTTT; CDR3: CASSLGTGFSRLMYTEAFF; J: TRBJ1-1; D: TRBD1; size: many; V: TRBV11-1
DNA: TGTGCCAGCAGGCGCGGACAGTCCTCCTACGAGCAGTACTTC; CDR3: CASRRGQSSYEQYF; J: TRBJ2-7; D: -; size: few; V: TRBV27
DNA: TGTGCCACCAGTGATTTCCCCGGGCCTGCAGGGAATGAGCAGTTCTTC; CDR3: CATSDFPGPAGNEQFF; J: TRBJ2-1; D: -; size: many; V: TRBV24-1
DNA: TGTGCCAGCACCATGGGGGGGGCCCCTCGGTATGGCTACACCTTC; CDR3: CASTMGGAPRYGYTF; J: TRBJ1-2; D: -; size: few; V: TRBV12-3/TRBV12-4
DNA: TGTGCCAGCAGCGGGAGACGATCCGGGACCGATTTCGAGCAGTACTTC; CDR3: CASSGRRSGTDFEQYF; J: TRBJ2-7; D: -; size: few; V: TRBV9
DNA: TGTGCCATCAGTGAGCGGGAGGGTTCCTACGAGCAGTACTTC; CDR3: CAISEREGSYEQYF; J: TRBJ2-7; D: TRBD2; size: -; V: TRBV10-3
DNA: TGTGCCAGCAGTTTAAGGAATCAAGAGACCCAGTACTTC; CDR3: CASSLRNQETQYF; J: TRBJ2-5; D: -; size: many; V: TRBV28
DNA: TGTGCCAGCAGCTTGACAGGAAACCTGAGGAATTCACCCCTCCACTTT; CDR3: CASSLTGNLRNSPLHF; J: TRBJ1-6; D: -; size: -; V: TRBV5-5
DNA: TGTGCCAGCAGTGAACTTCAGGGGTATGAGCAGTACTTC; CDR3: CASSELQGYEQYF; J: TRBJ2-7; D: -; size: few; V: TRBV2
DNA: TGTGCCAGCAGTTACGGAGGGACTAGCGGGAGGAATGAGCAGTTCTTC; CDR3: CASSYGGTSGRNEQFF; J: TRBJ2-1; D: TRBD2; size: many; V: TRBV11-1
DNA: TGCAGCGTTGACAGGCAGACGGGCCCTATGGAGCAGTACTTC; CDR3: CSVDRQTGPMEQYF; J: TRBJ2-7; D: -; size: -; V: TRBV29-1
DNA: TGCAGTGTACTTGAACTGGGGAAATACGAGCAGTACTTC; CDR3: CSVLELGKYEQYF; J: TRBJ2-7; D: -; size: few; V: TRBV20-1
DNA: TGTGCCACCCGGGAGGTCTACTATGGCTACACCTTC; CDR3: CATREVYYGYTF; J: TRBJ1-2; D: -; size: -; V: TRBV6-5
DNA: TGTGCCAGTAGCGACCCCCCCCGGGGTTTCAGGGCGAACATTCAGTACTTC; CDR3: CASSDPPRGFRANIQYF; J: TRBJ2-4; D: -; size: -; V: TRBV19
DNA: TGTGCCAGCAGTCCGGGGATGATGGATGGGGAAAAACTGTTTTTT; CDR3: CASSPGMMDGEKLFF; J: TRBJ1-4; D: -; size: -; V: TRBV28
DNA: TGTGCCTGGAATGCGGGGCTGGGCAGGGGTTCGGAGACCCAGTACTTC; CDR3: CAWNAGLGRGSETQYF; J: TRBJ2-5; D: -; size: -; V: TRBV30
DNA: TGTGCCAGCAGTTTAGTGGGGGGCACTTCACCCCTCCACTTT; CDR3: CASSLVGGTSPLHF; J: TRBJ1-6; D: -; size: many; V: TRBV12-3/TRBV12-4
DNA: TGCAGCATCGACAGGGGGCCGAACACTGAAGCTTTCTTT; CDR3: CSIDRGPNTEAFF; J: TRBJ1-1; D: TRBD1; size: many; V: TRBV29-1
DNA: TGTGCCAGCAGCTCAAGAGGGTCAAAGAACACCGGGGAGCTGTTTTTT; CDR3: CASSSRGSKNTGELFF; J: TRBJ2-2; D: -; size: -; V: TRBV5-4
DNA: TGTGCCAGCAGCTTGGGGGGGGCAGGGAGGAACACTGAAGCTTTCTTT; CDR3: CASSLGGAGRNTEAFF; J: TRBJ1-1; D: -; size: few; V: TRBV5-4